This TCR beta chain was identified in a study of a mutant IDH1 vaccine in newly diagnosed glioma. TCRdb's table, derived via immunoSEQ multiplex PCR, lists solely in-frame clones and lacks some. The sample lists over 30,000 clones, roughly 80% occurring once. Turning to this clone: Its antigen is not known. One end of the junction varies from germline; a read error may be responsible.

This CDR3 contains 10 residues. Germline CDR1 and CDR2: MNHNS and SASEGT. Time point: week 5, during vaccination. Vaccinated patients received 300 ug of mutant IDH1 20-mer peptide per dose, with topical imiquimod. This receptor was taken from a man aged 25-45 years with glioma. V and J are TRBV6-1 and TRBJ1-2; D unresolved. Sequences were derived from PBMCs, sampled from a glioma patient whose treatment included an IDH1 peptide vaccine. The CDR3 region has the DNA TGTGCCAGCAGTGAATGGGGAATTTCCTTC. It specifies CASSEWGISF.